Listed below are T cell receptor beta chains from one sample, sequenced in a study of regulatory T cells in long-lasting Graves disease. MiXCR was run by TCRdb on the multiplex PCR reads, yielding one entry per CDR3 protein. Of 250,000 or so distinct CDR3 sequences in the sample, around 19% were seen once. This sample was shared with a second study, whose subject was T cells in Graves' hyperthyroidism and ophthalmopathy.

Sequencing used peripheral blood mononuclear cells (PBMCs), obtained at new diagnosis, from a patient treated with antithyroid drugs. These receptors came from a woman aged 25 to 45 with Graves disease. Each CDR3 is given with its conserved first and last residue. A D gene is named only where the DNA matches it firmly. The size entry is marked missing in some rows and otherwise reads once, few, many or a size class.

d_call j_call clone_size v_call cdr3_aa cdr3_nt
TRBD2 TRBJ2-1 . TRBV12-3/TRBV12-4 CASRYRTSGGSYNEQFF TGTGCCAGCAGGTACAGGACTAGCGGGGGCTCCTACAATGAGCAGTTCTTC
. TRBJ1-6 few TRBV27 CASQMRVGRDSPLHF TGTGCCAGTCAGATGAGGGTCGGGAGGGATTCACCCCTCCACTTT
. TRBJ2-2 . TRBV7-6 CASSFTTSPVTGELFF TGTGCCAGCAGCTTCACAACTAGCCCGGTCACCGGGGAGCTGTTTTTT
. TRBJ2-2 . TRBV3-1 CASSQIFRARGSGELFF TGTGCCAGCAGCCAAATTTTCAGGGCGAGGGGATCCGGGGAGCTGTTTTTT
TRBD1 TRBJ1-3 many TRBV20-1 CSARTGADSGNTIYF TGCAGTGCGCGAACAGGGGCCGACTCTGGAAACACCATATATTTT
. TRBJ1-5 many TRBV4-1 CASSQEVTGDQPQHF TGCGCCAGCAGCCAAGAGGTGACAGGAGATCAGCCCCAGCATTTT
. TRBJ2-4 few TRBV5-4 CASSLDGGKNIQYF TGTGCCAGCAGCTTGGACGGAGGGAAAAACATTCAGTACTTC
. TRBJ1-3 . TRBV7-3 CASSLTGASGNTIYF TGTGCCAGCAGCTTAACAGGGGCTTCTGGAAACACCATATATTTT
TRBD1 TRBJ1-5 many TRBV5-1 CASSPARGQGGQPQHF TGTGCCAGCAGCCCGGCGCGGGGACAGGGAGGACAGCCCCAGCATTTT
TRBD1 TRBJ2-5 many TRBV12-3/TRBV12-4 CASSLDRGLRETQYF TGTGCCAGCAGTTTAGACAGGGGATTAAGGGAGACCCAGTACTTC
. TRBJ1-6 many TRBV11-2 CASSERGENSPLHF TGTGCCAGCAGCGAGAGGGGAGAGAATTCACCCCTCCACTTT